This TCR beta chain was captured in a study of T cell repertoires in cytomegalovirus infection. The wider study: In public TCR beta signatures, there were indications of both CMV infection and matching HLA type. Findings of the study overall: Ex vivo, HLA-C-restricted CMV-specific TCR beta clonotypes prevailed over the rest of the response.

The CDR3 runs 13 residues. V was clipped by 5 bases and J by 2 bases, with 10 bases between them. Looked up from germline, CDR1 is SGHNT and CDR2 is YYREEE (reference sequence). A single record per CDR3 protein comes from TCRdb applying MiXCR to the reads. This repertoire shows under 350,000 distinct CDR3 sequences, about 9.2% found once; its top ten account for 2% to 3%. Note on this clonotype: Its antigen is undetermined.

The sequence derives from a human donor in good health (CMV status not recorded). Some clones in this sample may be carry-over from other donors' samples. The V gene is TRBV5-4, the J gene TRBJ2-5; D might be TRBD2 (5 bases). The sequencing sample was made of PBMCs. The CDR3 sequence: CASSPGIQETQYF. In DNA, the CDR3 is TGTGCCAGCAGTCCCGGGATACAAGAGACCCAGTACTTC.